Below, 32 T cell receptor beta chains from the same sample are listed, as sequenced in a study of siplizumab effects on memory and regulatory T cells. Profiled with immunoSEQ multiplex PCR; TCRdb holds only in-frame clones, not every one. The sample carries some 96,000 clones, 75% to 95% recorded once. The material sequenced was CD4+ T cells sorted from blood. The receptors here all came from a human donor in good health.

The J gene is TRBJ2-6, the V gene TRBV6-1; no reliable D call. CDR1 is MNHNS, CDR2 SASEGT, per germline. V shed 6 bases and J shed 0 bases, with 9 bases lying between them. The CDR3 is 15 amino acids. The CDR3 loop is CASRPEISGANVLTF. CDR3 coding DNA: TGTGCCAGCAGGCCAGAGATCTCTGGGGCCAACGTCCTGACTTTC.

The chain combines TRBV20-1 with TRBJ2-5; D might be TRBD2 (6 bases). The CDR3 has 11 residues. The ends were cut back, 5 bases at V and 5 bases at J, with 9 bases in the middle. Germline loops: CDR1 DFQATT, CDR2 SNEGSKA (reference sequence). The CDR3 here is CSAQEGETQYF. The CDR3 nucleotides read TGCAGTGCTCAGGAGGGGGAGACCCAGTACTTC.

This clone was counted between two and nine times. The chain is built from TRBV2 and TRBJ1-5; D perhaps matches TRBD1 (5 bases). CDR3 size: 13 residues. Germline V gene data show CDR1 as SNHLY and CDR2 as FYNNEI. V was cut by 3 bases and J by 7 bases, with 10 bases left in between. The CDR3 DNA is TGTGCCAGCAGTGAGGGGGTATTGCAGCCCCAGCATTTT. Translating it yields CASSEGVLQPQHF.

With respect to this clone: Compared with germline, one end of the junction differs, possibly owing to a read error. This CDR3 is CSVEVTSNSPLHF. The CDR3 nucleotides read TGCAGCGTGGAAGTTACGAGCAACTCACCCCTCCACTTT. This chain joins TRBV29-1 and TRBJ1-6; D gene unclear. This CDR3 contains 13 residues. CDR1 and CDR2 (germline): SQVTM, ANQGSEA.

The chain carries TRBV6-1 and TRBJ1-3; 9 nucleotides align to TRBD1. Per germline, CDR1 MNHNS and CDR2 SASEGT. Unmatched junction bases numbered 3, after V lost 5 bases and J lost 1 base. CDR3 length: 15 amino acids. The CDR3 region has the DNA TGTGCCAGCAGTCCTGGGACAGGGTCTGGAAACACCATATATTTT. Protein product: CASSPGTGSGNTIYF.

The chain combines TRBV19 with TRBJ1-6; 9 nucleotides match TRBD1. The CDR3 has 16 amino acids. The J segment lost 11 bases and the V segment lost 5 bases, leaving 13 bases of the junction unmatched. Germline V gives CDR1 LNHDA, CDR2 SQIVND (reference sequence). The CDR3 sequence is CASSRTGAGTAPPLHF. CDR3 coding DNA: TGTGCCAGTAGTCGGACAGGGGCAGGGACGGCTCCACCCCTCCACTTT.

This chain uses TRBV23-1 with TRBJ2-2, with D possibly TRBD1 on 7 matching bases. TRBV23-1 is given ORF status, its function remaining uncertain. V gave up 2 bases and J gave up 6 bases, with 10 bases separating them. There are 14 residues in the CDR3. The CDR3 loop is CASSQDREAGELFF. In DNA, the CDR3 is TGCGCCAGCAGTCAAGACAGGGAGGCCGGGGAGCTGTTTTTT.

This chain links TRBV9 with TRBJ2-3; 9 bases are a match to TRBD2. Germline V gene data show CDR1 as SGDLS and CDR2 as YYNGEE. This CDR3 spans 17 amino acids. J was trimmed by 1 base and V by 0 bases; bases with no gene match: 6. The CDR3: CASSVGGGGAGTDTQYF. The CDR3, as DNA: TGTGCCAGCAGCGTAGGTGGCGGGGGGGCTGGCACAGATACGCAGTATTTT.

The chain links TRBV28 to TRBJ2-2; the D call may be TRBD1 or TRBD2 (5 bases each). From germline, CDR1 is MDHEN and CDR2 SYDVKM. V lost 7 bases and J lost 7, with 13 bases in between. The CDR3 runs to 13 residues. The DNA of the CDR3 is TGTGCCAGCAATGCAGGGAGTGGCGGGGAGCTGTTTTTT. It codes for CASNAGSGGELFF.

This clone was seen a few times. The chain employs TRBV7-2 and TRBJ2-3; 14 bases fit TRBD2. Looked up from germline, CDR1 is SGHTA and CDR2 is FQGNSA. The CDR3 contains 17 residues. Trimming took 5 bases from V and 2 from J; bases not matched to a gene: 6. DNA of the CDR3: TGTGCCAGCAGCGCGCGGACTAGCGGGGGGAACACAGATACGCAGTATTTT. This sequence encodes CASSARTSGGNTDTQYF.

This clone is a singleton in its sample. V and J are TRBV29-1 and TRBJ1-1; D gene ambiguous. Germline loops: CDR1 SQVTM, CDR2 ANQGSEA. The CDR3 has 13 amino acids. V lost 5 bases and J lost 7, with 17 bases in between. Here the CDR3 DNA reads TGCAGCGTTACGTGGGCACCCCAAGGTGAAGCTTTCTTT. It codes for CSVTWAPQGEAFF.

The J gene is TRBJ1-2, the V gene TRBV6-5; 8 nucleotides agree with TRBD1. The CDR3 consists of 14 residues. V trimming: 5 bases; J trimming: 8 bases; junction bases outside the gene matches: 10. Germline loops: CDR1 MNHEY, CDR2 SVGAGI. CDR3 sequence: CASSEGRQGSGYTF. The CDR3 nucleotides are TGTGCCAGCAGTGAAGGACGACAGGGGAGCGGCTACACCTTC.

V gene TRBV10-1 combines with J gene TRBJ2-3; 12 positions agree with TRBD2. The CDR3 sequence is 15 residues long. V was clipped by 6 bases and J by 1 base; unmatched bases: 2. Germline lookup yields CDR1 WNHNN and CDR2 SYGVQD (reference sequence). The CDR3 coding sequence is TGCGCCAGCAGCAGGACTAGCGGGGGCACAGATACGCAGTATTTT. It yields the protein CASSRTSGGTDTQYF.

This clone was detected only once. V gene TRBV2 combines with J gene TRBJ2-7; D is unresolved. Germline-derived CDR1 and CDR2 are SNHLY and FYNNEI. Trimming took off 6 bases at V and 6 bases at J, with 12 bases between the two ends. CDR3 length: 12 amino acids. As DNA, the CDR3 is TGTGCCAGCAGGCAGGATCTCGTCGAGCAGTACTTC. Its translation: CASRQDLVEQYF.

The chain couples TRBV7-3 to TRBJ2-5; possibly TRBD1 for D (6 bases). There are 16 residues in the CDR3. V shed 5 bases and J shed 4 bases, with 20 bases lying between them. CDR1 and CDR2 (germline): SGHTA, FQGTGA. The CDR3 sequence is CASSPKQGRGTETQYF. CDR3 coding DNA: TGTGCCAGCAGCCCGAAACAGGGTAGGGGCACAGAGACCCAGTACTTC.

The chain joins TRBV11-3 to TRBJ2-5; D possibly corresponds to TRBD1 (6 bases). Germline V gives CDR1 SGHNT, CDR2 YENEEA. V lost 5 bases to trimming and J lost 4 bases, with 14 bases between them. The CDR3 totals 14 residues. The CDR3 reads CASSRDKVGETQYF. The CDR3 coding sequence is TGTGCCAGCAGCCGGGACAAAGTAGGAGAGACCCAGTACTTC.

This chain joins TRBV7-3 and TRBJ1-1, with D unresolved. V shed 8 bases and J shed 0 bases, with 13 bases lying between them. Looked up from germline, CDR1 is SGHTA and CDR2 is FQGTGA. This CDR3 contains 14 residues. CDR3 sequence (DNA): TGTGCCAGCTCCCCGACCCACATGAACACTGAAGCTTTCTTT. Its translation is CASSPTHMNTEAFF.

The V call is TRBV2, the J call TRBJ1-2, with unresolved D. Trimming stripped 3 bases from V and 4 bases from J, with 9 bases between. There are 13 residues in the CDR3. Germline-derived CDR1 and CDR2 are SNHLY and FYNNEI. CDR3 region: CASSEESLYGYTF. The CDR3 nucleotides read TGTGCCAGCAGTGAGGAAAGTCTCTATGGCTACACCTTC.

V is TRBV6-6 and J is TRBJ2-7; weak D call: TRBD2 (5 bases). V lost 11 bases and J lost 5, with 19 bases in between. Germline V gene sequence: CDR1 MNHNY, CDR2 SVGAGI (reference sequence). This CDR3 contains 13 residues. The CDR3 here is CASKTGRGNEQYF. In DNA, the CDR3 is TGTGCCTCAAAGACGGGGAGAGGAAACGAGCAGTACTTC.

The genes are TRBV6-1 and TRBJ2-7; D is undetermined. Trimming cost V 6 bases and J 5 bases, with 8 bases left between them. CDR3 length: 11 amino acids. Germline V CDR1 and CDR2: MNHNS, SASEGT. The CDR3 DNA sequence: TGTGCCAGCAGCCCCTACCACGAGCAGTACTTC. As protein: CASSPYHEQYF.

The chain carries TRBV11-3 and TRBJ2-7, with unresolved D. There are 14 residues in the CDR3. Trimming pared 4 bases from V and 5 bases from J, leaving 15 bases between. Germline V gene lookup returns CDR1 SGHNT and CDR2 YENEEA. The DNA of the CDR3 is TGTGCCAGCAGCTCATACAAAACGGCCGACGAGCAGTACTTC. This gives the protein CASSSYKTADEQYF.

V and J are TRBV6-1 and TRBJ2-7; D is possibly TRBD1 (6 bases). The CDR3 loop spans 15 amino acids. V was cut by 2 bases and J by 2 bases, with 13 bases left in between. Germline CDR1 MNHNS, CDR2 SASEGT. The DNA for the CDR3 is TGTGCCAGCAGTGAACCAGGGACACCACCCTACGAGCAGTACTTC. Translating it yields CASSEPGTPPYEQYF.

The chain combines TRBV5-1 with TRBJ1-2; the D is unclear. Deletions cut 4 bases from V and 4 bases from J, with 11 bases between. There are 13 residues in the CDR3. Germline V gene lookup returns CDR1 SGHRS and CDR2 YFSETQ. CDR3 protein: CASSGNSLYGYTF. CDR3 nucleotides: TGCGCCAGCAGCGGGAACAGCCTCTATGGCTACACCTTC. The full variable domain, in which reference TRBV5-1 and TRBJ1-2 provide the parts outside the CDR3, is KAGVTQTPRYLIKTRGQQVTLSCSPISGHRSVSWYQQTPGQGLQFLFEYFSETQRNKGNFPGRFSGRQFSNSRSEMNVSTLELGDSALYLCASSGNSLYGYTFGSGTRLTVV.

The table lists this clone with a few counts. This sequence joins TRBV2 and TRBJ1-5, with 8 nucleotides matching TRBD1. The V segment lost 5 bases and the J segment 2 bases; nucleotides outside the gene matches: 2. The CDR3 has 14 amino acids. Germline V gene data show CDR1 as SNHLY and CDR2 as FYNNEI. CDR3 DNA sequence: TGTGCCAGCAGTCAGGGGGCTGGCAATCAGCCCCAGCATTTT. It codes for CASSQGAGNQPQHF.

In DNA, the CDR3 is TGTGCCAGCAGCAAGCGGTCCCGAGAGACCCAGTACTTC. Its protein product is CASSKRSRETQYF. The chain is built from TRBV21-1 and TRBJ2-5; TRBD2, the table's D call, was not compared with the DNA. TRBV21-1 is a recognized pseudogene. The CDR3 loop spans 13 amino acids.

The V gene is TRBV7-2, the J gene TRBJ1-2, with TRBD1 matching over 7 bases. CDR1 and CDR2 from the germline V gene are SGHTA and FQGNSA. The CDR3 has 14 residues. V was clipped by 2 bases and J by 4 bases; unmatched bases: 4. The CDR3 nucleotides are TGTGCCAGCAGCTTACAGGGGGGTGGCTATGGCTACACCTTC. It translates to CASSLQGGGYGYTF.

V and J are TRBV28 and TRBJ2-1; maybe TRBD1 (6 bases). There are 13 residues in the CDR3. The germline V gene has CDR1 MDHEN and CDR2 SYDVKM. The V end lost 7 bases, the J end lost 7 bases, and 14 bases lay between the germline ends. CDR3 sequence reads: CASTVSTGNEQFF. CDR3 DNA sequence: TGTGCCAGCACCGTATCCACAGGGAATGAGCAGTTCTTC.

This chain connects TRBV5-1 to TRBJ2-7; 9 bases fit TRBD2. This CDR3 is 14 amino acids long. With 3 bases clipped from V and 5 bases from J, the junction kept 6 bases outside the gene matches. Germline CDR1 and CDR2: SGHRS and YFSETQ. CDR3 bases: TGCGCCAGCAGCTCGGGACTAGCTGAAAACGAGCAGTACTTC. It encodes CASSSGLAENEQYF.

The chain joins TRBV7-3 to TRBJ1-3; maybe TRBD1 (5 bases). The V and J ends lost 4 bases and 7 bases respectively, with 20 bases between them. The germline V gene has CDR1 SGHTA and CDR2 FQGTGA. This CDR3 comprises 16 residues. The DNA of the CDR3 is TGTGCCAGCAGCTCCTCAGGACCGGGATCAGGGAACACCATATATTTT. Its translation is CASSSSGPGSGNTIYF.

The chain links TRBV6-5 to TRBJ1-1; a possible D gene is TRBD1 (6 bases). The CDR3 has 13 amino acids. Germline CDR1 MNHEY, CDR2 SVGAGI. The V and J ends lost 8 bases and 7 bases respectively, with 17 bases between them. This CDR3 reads CASQSGQGSEAFF. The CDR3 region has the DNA TGTGCCAGCCAAAGTGGGCAGGGGAGTGAAGCTTTCTTT.

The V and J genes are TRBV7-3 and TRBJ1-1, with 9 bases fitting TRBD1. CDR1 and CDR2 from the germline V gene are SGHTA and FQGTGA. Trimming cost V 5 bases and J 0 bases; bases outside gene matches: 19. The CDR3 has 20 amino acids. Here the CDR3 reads CASSIVGTGLSPFLNTEAFF. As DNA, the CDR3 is TGTGCCAGCAGCATTGTCGGGACAGGGTTGAGTCCTTTTCTGAACACTGAAGCTTTCTTT.

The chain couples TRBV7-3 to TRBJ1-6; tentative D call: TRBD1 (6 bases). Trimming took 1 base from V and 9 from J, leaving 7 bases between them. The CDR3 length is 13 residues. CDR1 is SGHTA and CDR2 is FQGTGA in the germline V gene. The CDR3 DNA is TGTGCCAGCAGCTTAAACAGGGTTTCACCCCTCCACTTT. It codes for CASSLNRVSPLHF.